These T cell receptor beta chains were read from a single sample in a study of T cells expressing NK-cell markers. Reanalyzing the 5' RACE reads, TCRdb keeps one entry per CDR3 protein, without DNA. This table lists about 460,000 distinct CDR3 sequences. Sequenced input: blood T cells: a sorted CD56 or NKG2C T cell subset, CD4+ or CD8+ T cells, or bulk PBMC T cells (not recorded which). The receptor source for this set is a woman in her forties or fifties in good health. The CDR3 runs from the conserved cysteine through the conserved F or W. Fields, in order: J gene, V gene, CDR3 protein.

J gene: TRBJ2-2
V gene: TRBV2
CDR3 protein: CASSEVRGTGELFF

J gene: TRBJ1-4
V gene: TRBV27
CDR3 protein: CASRRQGSNEKLFF

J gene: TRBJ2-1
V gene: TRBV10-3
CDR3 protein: CAISEGAGKAYNEQFF

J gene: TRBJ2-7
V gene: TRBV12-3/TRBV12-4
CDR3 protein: CASSPQAGATYYEQYF

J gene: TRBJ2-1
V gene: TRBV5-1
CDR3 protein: CASSLAFREQFF

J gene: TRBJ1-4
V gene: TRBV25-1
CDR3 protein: CASSEYSIGVGEKLFF

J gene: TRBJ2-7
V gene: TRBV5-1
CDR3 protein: CASSLRARKAPYEQYF

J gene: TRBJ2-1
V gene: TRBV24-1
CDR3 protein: CATSRTSTEKNEQFF

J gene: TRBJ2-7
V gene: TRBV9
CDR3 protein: CASSASGTGFYEQYF

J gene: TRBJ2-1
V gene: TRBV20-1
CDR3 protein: CSARRSGRAYSYNEQFF

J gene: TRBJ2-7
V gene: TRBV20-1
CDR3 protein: CSARRQGLAAIEQYF

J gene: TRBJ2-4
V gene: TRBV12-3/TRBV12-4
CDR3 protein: CASSPWGQGYAKNIQYF

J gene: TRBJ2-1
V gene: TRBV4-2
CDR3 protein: CASSHPGLAGGDNEQFF

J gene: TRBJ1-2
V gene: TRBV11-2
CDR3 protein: CASSSPQGLGYTF

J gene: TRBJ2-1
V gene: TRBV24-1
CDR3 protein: CATSDPPPGRSSYNEQFF

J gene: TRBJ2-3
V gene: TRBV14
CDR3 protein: CASSVVGKADTQYF

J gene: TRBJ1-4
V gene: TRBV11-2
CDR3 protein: CASTPSAGVNEKLFF

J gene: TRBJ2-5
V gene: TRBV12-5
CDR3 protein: CASGSGGLAGSQETQYF

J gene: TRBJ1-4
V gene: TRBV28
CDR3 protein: CASSTGQEIEKLFF

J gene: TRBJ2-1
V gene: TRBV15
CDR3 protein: CATSRDLLADMHNEQFF